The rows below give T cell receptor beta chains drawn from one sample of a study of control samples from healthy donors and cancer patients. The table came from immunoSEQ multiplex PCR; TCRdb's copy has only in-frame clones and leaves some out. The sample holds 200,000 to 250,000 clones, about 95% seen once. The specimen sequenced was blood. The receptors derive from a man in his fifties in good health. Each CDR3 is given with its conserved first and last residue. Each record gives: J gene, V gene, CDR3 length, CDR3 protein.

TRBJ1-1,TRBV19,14,CASSTTRTTLEAFF
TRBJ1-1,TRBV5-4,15,CASSPTGEVNTEAFF
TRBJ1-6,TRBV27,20,CASSLDPRRTLTSYNSPLHF
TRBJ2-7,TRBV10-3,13,CAISEDSDGEQYF
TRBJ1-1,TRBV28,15,CASSLRVRGGTEAFF
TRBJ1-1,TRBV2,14,CASDPTPMNTEAFF
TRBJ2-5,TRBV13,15,CASSLGQVEQETQYF
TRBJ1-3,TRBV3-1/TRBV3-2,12,CASSQKRNTIYF
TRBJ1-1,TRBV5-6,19,CASSRSWEGQGRSGTEAFF
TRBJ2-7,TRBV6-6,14,CASTPGQGASEQYF
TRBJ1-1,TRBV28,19,CASSLPGQQPDLLNTEAFF
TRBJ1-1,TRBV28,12,CASSTGTIEAFF
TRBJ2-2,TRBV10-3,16,CAISEEGLAGTGELFF
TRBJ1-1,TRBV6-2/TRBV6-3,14,CASSYYLGVPEAFF
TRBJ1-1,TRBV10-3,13,CASRDIGNTEAFF
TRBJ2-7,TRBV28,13,CASTHRGFYEQYF
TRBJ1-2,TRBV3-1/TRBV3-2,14,CASSQAPSGAGYTF
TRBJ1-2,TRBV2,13,CASRMTGNYGYTF
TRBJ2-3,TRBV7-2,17,CASSPTSGTLGTDTQYF
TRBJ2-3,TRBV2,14,CASSEMVTTDTQYF
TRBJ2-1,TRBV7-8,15,CASSGTSGGYNEQFF
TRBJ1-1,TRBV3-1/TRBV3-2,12,CASRFPGTEAFF
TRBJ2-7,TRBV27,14,CASSLNGDSYEQYF
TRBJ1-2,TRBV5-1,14,CASSLRQGSYGYTF
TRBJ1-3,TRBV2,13,CASQGAWGNTIYF
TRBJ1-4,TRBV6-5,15,CASRAAGQAYEKLFF
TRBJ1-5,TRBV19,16,CASSIPGDGEGQPQHF
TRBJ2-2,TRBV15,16,CATSTSRVGNTGELFF
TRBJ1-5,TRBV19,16,CASSGGRIKINQPQHF
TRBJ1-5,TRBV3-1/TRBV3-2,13,CASSSGTYQPQHF
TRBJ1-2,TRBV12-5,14,CASGLNRIYYGYTF
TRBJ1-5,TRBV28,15,CASSLMVYSNQPQHF
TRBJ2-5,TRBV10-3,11,CAISAGETQYF
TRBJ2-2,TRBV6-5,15,CASSERGGLTGELFF
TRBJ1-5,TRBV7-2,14,CASSLTGHNQPQHF
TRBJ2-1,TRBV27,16,CASSFLSQGNPPEQFF
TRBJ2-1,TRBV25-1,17,CASSEFPGSGGVYEQFF
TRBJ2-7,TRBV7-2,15,CASSLASGGGYEQYF
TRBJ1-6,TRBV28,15,CASTGGSSYNSPLHF
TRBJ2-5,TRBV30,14,CAWSSTGGRETQYF
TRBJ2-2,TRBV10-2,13,CASSGGPAGELFF
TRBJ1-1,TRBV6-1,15,CASSKATGGFTEAFF
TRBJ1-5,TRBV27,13,CASSLTRNQPQHF
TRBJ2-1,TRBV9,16,CASSTGTSGVYNEQFF
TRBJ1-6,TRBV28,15,CASTRGGTANSPLHF
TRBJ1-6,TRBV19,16,CASSADGQGDPSPLHF
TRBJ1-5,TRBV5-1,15,CASSLTVGPNQPQHF
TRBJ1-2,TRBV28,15,CASSLRPGSGYGYTF
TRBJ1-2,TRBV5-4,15,CASSLMTGTGNGYTF
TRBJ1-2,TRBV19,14,CASSIGSRNYGYTF
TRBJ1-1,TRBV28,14,CASKDRGLDPEAFF
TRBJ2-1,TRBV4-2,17,CASSQLPGTNSYNEQFF
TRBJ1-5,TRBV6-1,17,CASSVIQGRMGNQPQHF
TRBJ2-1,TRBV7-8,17,CASSPRTSGRVYNEQFF
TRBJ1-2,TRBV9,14,CASSVVSSNYGYTF
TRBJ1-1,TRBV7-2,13,CASSLGPRGEAFF
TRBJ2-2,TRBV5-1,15,CASSLATGAPGELFF